This TCR beta chain was captured by sequencing in a study of cytomegalovirus exposure and HLA in healthy donors. Study findings and constraints: A later analysis found first-cohort TCR clusters tended to co-occur in the approximately 120 validation repertoires.

Trimming shortened V by 5 bases and J by 0 bases, and 16 bases separated the two germline ends. Germline assignment: CDR1 SGHTA and CDR2 FQGNSA. The CDR3 extends over 16 amino acids. For this clone: As yet, its antigen is unknown.

Repertoires were generated with immunoSEQ multiplex PCR, while TCRdb's copy carries only in-frame clones and drops some. The sample carries under 200,000 clones, approximately 84% recorded once. The specimen sequenced was PBMCs. This TCR came from a man younger than 30 in good health and CMV-seropositive. This chain connects TRBV7-2 to TRBJ1-1; D is possibly TRBD1 (6 bases). CDR3 amino acids: CASSLVGTSLNTEAFF. CDR3 sequence (DNA): TGTGCCAGCAGCCTCGTAGGGACATCCTTGAACACTGAAGCTTTCTTT.